This T cell receptor (beta chain) was found in a study of shared clonotypes between healthy human individuals. Looking at the study overall: The composition of the donors was a couple of women and a few men aged 18 to 49.

The germline gives CDR1 MDHEN, CDR2 SYDVKM. Trimming took off 6 bases at V and 8 bases at J, with 11 bases between the two ends. The CDR3 is 12 amino acids. Some clones are missing from TCRdb's copy, which holds only in-frame ones; the method was immunoSEQ multiplex PCR. The top ten hold less than 0.065% of the sample, which has roughly 650,000 clones, 95% to 98% seen once. This rearrangement joins TRBV28 to TRBJ2-1; D not resolved. The origin of this receptor is a woman in her 30s in good health. Material for sequencing was naive CD4+ T cells sorted from blood. As to subset: CD45RA+ positively selected. This CDR3 is CASSSVTDEQFF. CDR3 nucleotide sequence: TGTGCCAGCAGCTCCGTGACGGATGAGCAGTTCTTC.